This TCR beta chain was captured by sequencing in a study of blood T cell repertoires in COVID-19. Study-level information: Researchers got acute and convalescent COVID-19 samples from the United States, Italy and Spain. T cells, B-cell-depleted T cells, or PBMCs supplied cDNA or gDNA.

This clone has just a few counts. Germline V gene lookup returns CDR1 MNHNS and CDR2 SASEGT. The V and J ends lost 2 bases and 11 bases respectively, with 16 bases between them. CDR3 size: 15 residues. The data were produced by immunoSEQ multiplex PCR, yet TCRdb's version contains in-frame clones alone and is incomplete. Among approximately 66,000 clones listed, roughly 86% were seen once. This sequence was found in a man in his fifties or sixties with active COVID-19. This chain joins TRBV6-1 and TRBJ1-6; D is perhaps TRBD1 (5 bases). Source material: peripheral blood. The CDR3 here is CASSESGEVGAPLHF. The CDR3 nucleotides are TGTGCCAGCAGTGAATCGGGGGAAGTCGGGGCACCCCTCCACTTT.